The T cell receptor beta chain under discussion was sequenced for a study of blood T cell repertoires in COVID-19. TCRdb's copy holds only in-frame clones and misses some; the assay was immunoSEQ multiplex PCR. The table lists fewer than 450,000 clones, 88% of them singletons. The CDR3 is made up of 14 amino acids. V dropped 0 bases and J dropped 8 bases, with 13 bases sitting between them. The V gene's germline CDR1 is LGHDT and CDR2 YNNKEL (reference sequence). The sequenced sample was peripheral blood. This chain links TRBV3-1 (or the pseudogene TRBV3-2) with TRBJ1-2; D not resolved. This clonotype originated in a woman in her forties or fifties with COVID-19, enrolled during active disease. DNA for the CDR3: TGTGCCAGCAGCCAAGATGCGAGCGGGAGGGGCTACACCTTC. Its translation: CASSQDASGRGYTF.